This T cell receptor beta chain was sequenced in a study of shared clonotypes between healthy human individuals. Data came from immunoSEQ multiplex PCR; TCRdb stores just in-frame clones and leaves some out. The data show under 2.5 million clones, 92% seen once. This clone occurred once. The sequencing sample was made of naive CD4+ T cells from PBMCs. Subset described: CD45RA+ positively selected. The source of this sequence is a man in his late teens or twenties in good health. Some clones in this sample may be carry-over from other donors' samples.

In DNA, the CDR3 is TGTGCCAGCAAAGGGGTGCCAGGGGGCTTTCAAGAGACCCAGTACTTC. This translates into CASKGVPGGFQETQYF. This chain connects TRBV2 to TRBJ2-5; 8 positions match TRBD1. Germline V lookup: CDR1 SNHLY, CDR2 FYNNEI. CDR3 length equals 16 residues. With 7 bases clipped from V and 2 bases from J, the junction kept 12 bases outside the gene matches.